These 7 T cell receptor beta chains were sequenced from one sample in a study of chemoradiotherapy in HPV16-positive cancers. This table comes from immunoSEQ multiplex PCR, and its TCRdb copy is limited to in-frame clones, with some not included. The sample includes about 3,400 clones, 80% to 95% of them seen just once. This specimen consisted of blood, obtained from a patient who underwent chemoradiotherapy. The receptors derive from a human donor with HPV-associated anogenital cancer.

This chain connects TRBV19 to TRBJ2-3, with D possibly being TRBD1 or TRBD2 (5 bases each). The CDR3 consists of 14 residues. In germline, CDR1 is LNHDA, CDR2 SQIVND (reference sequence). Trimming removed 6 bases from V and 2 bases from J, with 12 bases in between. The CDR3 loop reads CASRIRDPTDTQYF. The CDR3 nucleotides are TGTGCCAGTAGGATACGGGACCCCACAGATACGCAGTATTTT. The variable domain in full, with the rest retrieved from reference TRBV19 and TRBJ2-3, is DGGITQSPKYLFRKEGQNVTLSCEQNLNHDAMYWYRQDPGQGLRLIYYSQIVNDFQKGDIAEGYSVSREKKESFPLTVTSAQKNPTAFYLCASRIRDPTDTQYFGPGTRLTVL.

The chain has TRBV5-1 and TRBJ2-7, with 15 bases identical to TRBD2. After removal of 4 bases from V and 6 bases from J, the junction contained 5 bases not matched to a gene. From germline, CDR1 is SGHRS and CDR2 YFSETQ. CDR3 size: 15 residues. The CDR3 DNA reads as TGCGCCAGCAGCAGGACTAGCGGGGGGGGGAGCGAGCAGTACTTC. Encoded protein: CASSRTSGGGSEQYF. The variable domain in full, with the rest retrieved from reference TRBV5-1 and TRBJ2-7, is KAGVTQTPRYLIKTRGQQVTLSCSPISGHRSVSWYQQTPGQGLQFLFEYFSETQRNKGNFPGRFSGRQFSNSRSEMNVSTLELGDSALYLCASSRTSGGGSEQYFGPGTRLTVT.

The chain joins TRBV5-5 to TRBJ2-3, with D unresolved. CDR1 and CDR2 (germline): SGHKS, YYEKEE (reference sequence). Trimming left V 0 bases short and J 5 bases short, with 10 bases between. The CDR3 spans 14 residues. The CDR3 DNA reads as TGTGCCAGCAGCTTGGATCCAAACAGAGATACGCAGTATTTT. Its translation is CASSLDPNRDTQYF.

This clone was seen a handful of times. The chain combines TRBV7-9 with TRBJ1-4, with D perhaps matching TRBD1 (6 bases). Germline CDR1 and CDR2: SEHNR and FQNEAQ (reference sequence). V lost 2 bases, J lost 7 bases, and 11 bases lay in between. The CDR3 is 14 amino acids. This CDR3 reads CASSLLGAGEKLFF. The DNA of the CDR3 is TGTGCCAGCAGCTTATTGGGGGCGGGTGAAAAACTGTTTTTT.

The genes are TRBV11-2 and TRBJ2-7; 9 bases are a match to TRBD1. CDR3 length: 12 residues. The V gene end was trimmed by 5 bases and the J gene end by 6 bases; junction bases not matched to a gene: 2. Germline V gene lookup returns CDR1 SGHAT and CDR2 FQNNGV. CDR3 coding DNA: TGTGCCAGCAGCGCGGACAGGGGCGAGCAGTACTTC. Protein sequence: CASSADRGEQYF. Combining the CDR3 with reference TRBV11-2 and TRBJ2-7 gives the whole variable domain EAGVAQSPRYKIIEKRQSVAFWCNPISGHATLYWYQQILGQGPKLLIQFQNNGVVDDSQLPKDRFSAERLKGVDSTLKIQPAKLEDSAVYLCASSADRGEQYFGPGTRLTVT.

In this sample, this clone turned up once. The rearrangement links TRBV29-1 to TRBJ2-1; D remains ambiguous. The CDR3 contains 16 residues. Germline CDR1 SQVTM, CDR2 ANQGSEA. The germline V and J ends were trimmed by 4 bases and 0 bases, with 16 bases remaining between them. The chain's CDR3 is CSVGTSRRSSYNEQFF. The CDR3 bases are TGCAGCGTTGGCACATCTCGGCGGAGCTCCTACAATGAGCAGTTCTTC.

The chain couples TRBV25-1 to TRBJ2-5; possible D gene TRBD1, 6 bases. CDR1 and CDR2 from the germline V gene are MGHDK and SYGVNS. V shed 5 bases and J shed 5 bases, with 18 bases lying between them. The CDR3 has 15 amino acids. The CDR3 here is CASSPPGTGTETQYF. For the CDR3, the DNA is TGTGCCAGCAGTCCGCCGGGAACAGGGACCGAGACCCAGTACTTC. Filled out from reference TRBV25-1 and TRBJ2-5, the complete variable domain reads EADIYQTPRYLVIGTGKKITLECSQTMGHDKMYWYQQDPGMELHLIHYSYGVNSTEKGDLSSESTVSRIRTEHFPLTLESARPSHTSQYLCASSPPGTGTETQYFGPGTRLLVL.